This T cell receptor beta chain was recorded in a study of PD-1 blockade in mismatch repair-deficient tumors. Findings of the study overall: Rapid post-treatment expansion, then contraction, generally preceding radiologic response, marked tumor-resident clones.

Libraries were prepared by immunoSEQ multiplex PCR; TCRdb keeps only in-frame clonotypes and omits some of them. The sample contains about 120,000 clones, 86% of which appear only once. The CDR3 runs 16 residues. CDR1 and CDR2 (germline): KGHSH, LQKENI. V lost 0 bases, J lost 3 bases, and 11 bases lay in between. TCRs were sequenced from three patients responding to pembrolizumab. To note about this clone: The antigen is not known.

The V gene is TRBV18, the J gene TRBJ2-2, with a weak D call TRBD2 (5 bases). The sample consisted of peripheral blood, taken 44 weeks after starting pembrolizumab. The source of this sequence is an adult with mismatch repair-deficient cancer. The CDR3 here is CASSPPISGYTGELFF. The CDR3 bases are TGTGCCAGCTCACCACCAATAAGCGGTTACACCGGGGAGCTGTTTTTT.